The 12 T cell receptor beta chains reported below all come from one sample, sequenced in a study of blood T cell repertoires in COVID-19 (TCRdb year 2020). Receptors were amplified or captured by the immunoSEQ multiplex PCR assay. TCRdb provides this immuneACCESS table in a form limited to in-frame rearrangements. Some clones are lacking; in checked studies, under half of them reflect an unresolved V gene, and why the rest are absent is not known. Counted in this sample were 95,000 to 150,000 clones; 88% of them appeared once. Almost 0.9% of the sample is held by the ten biggest clonotypes. The sequenced sample consisted of peripheral blood. These receptors came from a woman aged 50 to 65 with active or convalescent COVID-19.

The genes are TRBV5-1 and TRBJ1-1; a possible D gene is TRBD1 (5 bases). Trimming took off 1 base at V and 4 bases at J, with 14 bases between the two ends. Germline CDR1 reads SGHRS; CDR2 reads YFSETQ. The length of the CDR3 is 15 residues. CDR3 in DNA: TGCGCCAGCAGCTTGACCGGGCACACAGGCACTGAAGCTTTCTTT. Translating gives CASSLTGHTGTEAFF.

V usage is TRBV7-6 and J usage is TRBJ2-3; 7 bases align to TRBD1. The V and J ends lost 1 base and 4 bases, in that order; junction bases with no gene match: 5. The germline V gene encodes CDR1 SGHVS and CDR2 FNYEAQ. CDR3 size: 15 residues. The CDR3 nucleotides are TGTGCCAGCAGCTTAGGGCTAGGGGGCGCAGATACGCAGTATTTT. Translating gives CASSLGLGGADTQYF.

The chain joins TRBV28 to TRBJ1-5; 9 nucleotides line up with TRBD1. This CDR3 region has 14 residues. Per germline, CDR1 MDHEN and CDR2 SYDVKM. The V segment lost 2 bases and the J segment 5 bases; nucleotides outside the gene matches: 1. In nucleotides, the CDR3 is TGTGCCAGCAGTTTACGGACAGGGGATCAGCCCCAGCATTTT. Encoded protein: CASSLRTGDQPQHF.

The J gene is TRBJ2-3, the V gene TRBV27; the D gene is possibly TRBD2 (6 bases). Trimming cost V 6 bases and J 4 bases, with 11 bases left between them. Per the germline V gene, CDR1 is MNHEY and CDR2 is SMNVEV (reference sequence). This CDR3 is built from 13 residues. The CDR3 protein is CASSARRADTQYF. CDR3 DNA sequence: TGTGCCAGCAGCGCTAGGAGGGCAGATACGCAGTATTTT.

This clone was seen more than once but under ten times. The chain couples TRBV5-1 to TRBJ2-1; 15 bases agree with TRBD2. Germline CDR1 reads SGHRS; CDR2 reads YFSETQ. This CDR3 contains 16 residues. V gave up 4 bases and J gave up 9 bases; unmatched junction bases: 8. This CDR3 is CASSPGLAGGTAEQFF. DNA of the CDR3: TGCGCCAGCAGCCCGGGACTAGCGGGAGGAACGGCTGAGCAGTTCTTC.

The chain combines TRBV4-2 with TRBJ2-2, with 7 bases that match TRBD2. From germline, CDR1 is LGHNA and CDR2 YNFKEQ. V trimming: 3 bases; J trimming: 3 bases; junction bases outside the gene matches: 7. The length of the CDR3 is 16 residues. CDR3 coding DNA: TGTGCCAGCAGCCACACTAGCGACCCGGACACCGGGGAGCTGTTTTTT. It is translated as CASSHTSDPDTGELFF.

The CDR3 protein is CASSLGESNQPQHF. The CDR3, as DNA: TGTGCCAGCAGCTTAGGCGAAAGCAATCAGCCCCAGCATTTT. This rearrangement joins TRBV7-6 to TRBJ1-5; D is unresolved. The germline V and J ends were trimmed by 1 base and 1 base, with 5 bases remaining between them. Germline V gene lookup returns CDR1 SGHVS and CDR2 FNYEAQ. There are 14 residues in the CDR3.

The rearrangement uses TRBV21-1 and TRBJ2-7; no DNA check was done on the table's D call, TRBD2. TRBV21-1 counts as a pseudogene. This CDR3 is built from 23 residues. The CDR3, as DNA: TGTGCCAGCAGCAAAAGACAGGGGCAGGGAAGAGCGGGAGGGCCCCGGGAAATCTACGAGCAGTACTTC. This encodes CASSKRQGQGRAGGPREIYEQYF.

The chain is built from TRBV27 and TRBJ1-5, with 10 bases matching TRBD1. CDR3 length equals 15 residues. In germline, CDR1 is MNHEY, CDR2 SMNVEV (reference sequence). Trimming took 6 bases from V and 3 from J; bases not matched to a gene: 5. The CDR3 sequence: CASSQDRGFNQPQHF. Written as DNA, the CDR3 is TGTGCCAGCAGCCAGGACAGGGGGTTCAATCAGCCCCAGCATTTT.

This clone appeared a few times. The chain uses TRBV23-1 and TRBJ2-3; the D gene is possibly TRBD1 (6 bases). TRBV23-1 is an ORF, and what it does is uncertain. The CDR3 is 17 residues long. V was cut by 4 bases and J by 1 base, with 18 bases left in between. CDR3 bases: TGCGCCAGCAGTCTGACAGGCTCGGAGACGCGCACAGATACGCAGTATTTT. Its translation: CASSLTGSETRTDTQYF.

V usage is TRBV11-2 and J usage is TRBJ2-7, with 7 positions matching TRBD1. The CDR3 loop spans 15 amino acids. CDR1 SGHAT and CDR2 FQNNGV come from the germline V gene. Trimming at V came to 4 bases and at J to 2 bases, leaving 8 bases not matched to a gene. CDR3 DNA: TGTGCCAGCAGCTCCAGGGGGACGGAAGCCTACGAGCAGTACTTC. Encoded protein: CASSSRGTEAYEQYF.

The chain links TRBV19 to TRBJ2-6, with D possibly TRBD2 on 5 matching bases. Germline V gives CDR1 LNHDA, CDR2 SQIVND (reference sequence). The V gene lost 5 bases and the J gene lost 0 bases, with 14 bases spanning the gap. This CDR3 region has 17 residues. CDR3 loop: CASSFLSGLSGANVLTF. As DNA, the CDR3 is TGTGCCAGTAGTTTCCTTAGTGGACTCTCTGGGGCCAACGTCCTGACTTTC.